This record covers a single T cell receptor (beta chain). The data derive from a study of shared T cell receptors in the human thymus. The assay was immunoSEQ multiplex PCR, and TCRdb's table has in-frame clones only and misses some. The sample records about 380,000 clones, around 95% being singletons. Trimming stripped 2 bases from V and 0 bases from J, with 8 bases between. This CDR3 has 15 residues. Per the germline V gene, CDR1 is MDHEN and CDR2 is SYDVKM. This chain links TRBV28 with TRBJ1-5; D is undetermined. The material sequenced was thymocytes. The clonotype originates from a human donor. For the CDR3, the DNA is TGTGCCAGCAGTTTAGGACGGGATAGCAATCAGCCCCAGCATTTT. Amino acid sequence: CASSLGRDSNQPQHF.